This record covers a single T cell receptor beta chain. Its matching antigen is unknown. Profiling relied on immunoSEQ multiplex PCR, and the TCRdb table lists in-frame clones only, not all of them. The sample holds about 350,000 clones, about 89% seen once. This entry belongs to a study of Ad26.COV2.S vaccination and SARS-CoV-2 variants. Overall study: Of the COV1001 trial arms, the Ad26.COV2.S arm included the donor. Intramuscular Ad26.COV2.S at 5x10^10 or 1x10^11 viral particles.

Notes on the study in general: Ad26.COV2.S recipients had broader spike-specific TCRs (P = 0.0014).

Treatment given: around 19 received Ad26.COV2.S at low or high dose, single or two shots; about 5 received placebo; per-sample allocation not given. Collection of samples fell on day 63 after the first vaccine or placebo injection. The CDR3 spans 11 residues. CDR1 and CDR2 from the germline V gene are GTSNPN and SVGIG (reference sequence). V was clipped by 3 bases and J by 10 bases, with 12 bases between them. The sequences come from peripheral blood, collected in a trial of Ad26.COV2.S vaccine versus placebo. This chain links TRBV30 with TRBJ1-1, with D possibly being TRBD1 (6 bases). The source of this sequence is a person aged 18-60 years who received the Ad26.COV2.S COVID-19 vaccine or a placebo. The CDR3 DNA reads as TGTGCCTGGAGGACAGGCAGGCGAGCTTTCTTT. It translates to CAWRTGRRAFF.